The 16 T cell receptor beta chains reported below all come from one sample, sequenced in a study of blood T cell repertoires in COVID-19. Generated by immunoSEQ multiplex PCR, the TCRdb table keeps only in-frame clones and is missing some. The sample contains 45,000 to 70,000 clones, roughly 82% of which appear only once. Sequencing used peripheral blood. The receptor set was obtained from a woman in her sixties or seventies with acute or convalescent COVID-19.

The chain carries TRBV5-1 and TRBJ1-1, with no clear D. Germline values: CDR1 SGHRS, CDR2 YFSETQ. There are 13 residues in the CDR3. The ends were cut back, 0 bases at V and 1 base at J, with 4 bases in the middle. CDR3 nucleotides: TGCGCCAGCAGCTTGGCCAGGAACACTGAAGCTTTCTTT. It yields the protein CASSLARNTEAFF.

This clone has a handful of counts. The CDR3 spells CASIPGATGELFF. The CDR3 DNA is TGTGCCAGCATCCCGGGAGCCACCGGGGAGCTGTTTTTT. This chain links TRBV7-9 with TRBJ2-2; D perhaps matches TRBD2 (6 bases). Deletions cut 7 bases from V and 4 bases from J, with 10 bases between. This CDR3 has 13 amino acids. CDR1 and CDR2 from the germline V gene are SEHNR and FQNEAQ (reference sequence).

The rearrangement joins TRBV5-1 to TRBJ1-6, with D possibly being TRBD1 (5 bases). V was clipped by 1 base and J by 0 bases, with 11 bases between them. The germline V gene encodes CDR1 SGHRS and CDR2 YFSETQ. This CDR3 has 17 amino acids. CDR3 bases: TGCGCCAGCAGCTTGTTGGGGGGAAGCTCCTATAATTCACCCCTCCACTTT. As protein: CASSLLGGSSYNSPLHF.

V and J are TRBV2 and TRBJ1-4; D remains unclear. Looked up from germline, CDR1 is SNHLY and CDR2 is FYNNEI. CDR3 size: 15 residues. Trimming pared 8 bases from V and 0 bases from J, leaving 13 bases between. For the CDR3, the DNA is TGTGCCAGCCTAGCCCTAGCCGCAACTAATGAAAAACTGTTTTTT. Protein: CASLALAATNEKLFF.

V is TRBV28 and J is TRBJ2-7, with a weak D call TRBD1 (5 bases). This CDR3 contains 13 residues. V was pared by 7 bases and J by 3 bases, with 13 bases between. In germline, CDR1 is MDHEN, CDR2 SYDVKM. The CDR3 spells CASTNSGFYEQYF. CDR3 DNA sequence: TGTGCCAGCACGAATTCAGGGTTCTACGAGCAGTACTTC.

The gene calls are TRBV6-1 and TRBJ1-1, with 7 bases matching TRBD1. The CDR3 is 15 residues long. V lost 3 bases and J lost 0; bases outside the gene matches: 4. Germline CDR1 is MNHNS and CDR2 is SASEGT. CDR3 in amino acids: CASSDPTGMNTEAFF. The CDR3 DNA sequence: TGTGCCAGCAGTGACCCGACAGGGATGAACACTGAAGCTTTCTTT.

The rearrangement uses TRBV4-3 and TRBJ1-4; D might be TRBD1 (5 bases). Per germline, CDR1 LGHNA and CDR2 YSLEER. There are 15 residues in the CDR3. V lost 0 bases to trimming and J lost 5 bases, with 10 bases between them. The DNA of the CDR3 is TGCGCCAGCAGCCAAGATCTACAGGCCAATGAAAAACTGTTTTTT. Amino acid sequence: CASSQDLQANEKLFF.

This chain joins TRBV14 and TRBJ2-7; 7 bases agree with TRBD2. Looked up from germline, CDR1 is SGHDN and CDR2 is FVKESK. The V gene end was trimmed by 4 bases and the J gene end by 5 bases; junction bases not matched to a gene: 14. CDR3 length: 16 residues. CDR3 nucleotide sequence: TGTGCCAGCAGCCCCTTATGGGGGGAGGGCGGCGACGAGCAGTACTTC. Its protein is CASSPLWGEGGDEQYF.

This chain uses TRBV27 with TRBJ1-2; a possible D gene is TRBD1 (5 bases). Germline CDR1 reads MNHEY; CDR2 reads SMNVEV (reference sequence). CDR3 size: 15 residues. V lost 5 bases and J lost 7, with 20 bases in between. CDR3 region: CASSQDSRGRSGYTF. CDR3 bases: TGTGCCAGCAGTCAAGACAGCCGGGGGAGGAGTGGCTACACCTTC.

This clone was seen ten or more times. This chain connects TRBV29-1 to TRBJ2-2; D gene uncertain. Germline V gives CDR1 SQVTM, CDR2 ANQGSEA. The CDR3 has 13 residues. Between the trimmed V and J ends, which lost 4 bases and 5 bases, there was a span of 11 bases. Written as DNA, the CDR3 is TGCAGCGTTGTGTCTGGTCTAACCGGGGAGCTGTTTTTT. It encodes CSVVSGLTGELFF.

This chain links TRBV2 with TRBJ2-6; TRBD2 matches at 8 bases. In germline, CDR1 is SNHLY, CDR2 FYNNEI. Losses at the gene ends were 6 bases for V and 2 bases for J; bases not matched to a gene: 3. The CDR3 is 15 residues long. For the CDR3, the DNA is TGTGCCAGCAGACGGGAGGGGGCTGGGGCCAACGTCCTGACTTTC. The encoded protein is CASRREGAGANVLTF.

This chain uses TRBV9 with TRBJ1-5, with a weak D call TRBD1 (5 bases). Germline CDR1 and CDR2: SGDLS and YYNGEE. V dropped 4 bases and J dropped 1 base, with 12 bases sitting between them. This CDR3 contains 15 residues. The CDR3 bases are TGTGCCAGCAGCCCCCACCACAGGAGCAATCAGCCCCAGCATTTT. As protein: CASSPHHRSNQPQHF. The complete variable domain, with remaining parts taken from reference TRBV9 and TRBJ1-5, reads DSGVTQTPKHLITATGQRVTLRCSPRSGDLSVYWYQQSLDQGLQFLIQYYNGEERAKGNILERFSAQQFPDLHSELNLSSLELGDSALYFCASSPHHRSNQPQHFGDGTRLSIL.

V usage is TRBV10-1 and J usage is TRBJ2-2; 7 nucleotides align to TRBD1. Trimming took 9 bases from V and 0 from J; bases not matched to a gene: 4. CDR1 and CDR2 (germline): WNHNN, SYGVQD (reference sequence). The CDR3 runs to 14 residues. CDR3 protein: CASRQGPNTGELFF. In nucleotides, the CDR3 is TGCGCCAGTCGACAGGGTCCGAACACCGGGGAGCTGTTTTTT.

The chain employs TRBV6-5 and TRBJ1-2; possibly TRBD1 for D (6 bases). The germline V and J ends were trimmed by 6 bases and 6 bases, with 8 bases remaining between them. The CDR3 has 11 amino acids. Germline V gives CDR1 MNHEY, CDR2 SVGAGI. The CDR3 sequence is CASRDSHGYTF. CDR3 DNA sequence: TGTGCCAGCAGGGACAGCCATGGCTACACCTTC.

This chain uses TRBV5-6 with TRBJ1-3; tentative D call: TRBD1 (6 bases). The V gene lost 2 bases and the J gene lost 2 bases, with 14 bases spanning the gap. This CDR3 has 16 residues. From germline, CDR1 is SGHDT and CDR2 YYEEEE. CDR3 bases: TGTGCCAGCAGCTTTAAAACTGGGGGCACTGGAAACACCATATATTTT. Its translation is CASSFKTGGTGNTIYF.

The chain combines TRBV30 with TRBJ2-7; TRBD2 matches at 7 bases. Per the germline V gene, CDR1 is GTSNPN and CDR2 is SVGIG (reference sequence). J gave up 5 bases and V 2 bases, and 3 bases lay outside the gene matches. This CDR3 region has 12 residues. The CDR3 DNA reads as TGTGCCTGGAGTCATGGGGGGGACGAGCAGTACTTC. The encoded protein is CAWSHGGDEQYF.